This is a list of T cell receptor beta chains from one sample in a study of type 1 regulatory T cells. TCRdb fed the reads into MiXCR, producing one record per CDR3 protein. Of 55,000 to 65,000 distinct CDR3 sequences in the sample, 62% were seen once. No cognate antigen is known for these TCRs. Sequencing used cultured non-Tr1 T cells, either the whole culture or a sorted T cell fraction (not recorded which). Receptor source: a human donor in good health. The conserved cysteine and the conserved F or W are not part of the CDR3 here.

j_call v_call cdr3_aa
TRBJ2-2 TRBV29-1 SAPEIGQGYTGELF
TRBJ1-5 TRBV4-2 ASSQDWDRDYSNQPQH
TRBJ2-3 TRBV3-1 ASSQDLFLQRSTDTQY
TRBJ1-1 TRBV4-2 ASSQEGSPDTEAF
TRBJ2-4 TRBV7-9 ASSLEAGRISNIQY
TRBJ2-3 TRBV5-1 ASSLGTGVSTDTQY
TRBJ2-3 TRBV4-1 ASTGRLATQY
TRBJ2-2 TRBV24-1 ATSDSLAFANTGELF
TRBJ2-6 TRBV7-2 AYSSGANVLT
TRBJ2-5 TRBV3-1 ASSRGTSHIILTQY
TRBJ1-2 TRBV7-2 ASSSGTGFGYT
TRBJ2-1 TRBV4-1 SSSQDDLVRNNEQF
TRBJ1-3 TRBV9 ASSVAGTGLNTIY
TRBJ2-5 TRBV20-1 SARDPRGAVGETQY
TRBJ2-3 TRBV11-3 TSSAARADTQY
TRBJ2-5 TRBV5-1 ASSPGLAGQETQY
TRBJ1-2 TRBV19 ASSIWQGGPNYGYT
TRBJ1-5 TRBV6-5 ASSPRWDSSNQPQH
TRBJ1-2 TRBV5-1 ASSLGQGTFGGYT
TRBJ1-5 TRBV7-2 ASSDLRFQH
TRBJ1-1 TRBV5-1 ASSDTGGSTEAF
TRBJ2-7 TRBV27 ASSLSGLAGAEQY
TRBJ2-3 TRBV27 ASRSRAGSTDTQY
TRBJ2-2 TRBV4-3 ASSQEMGLVAGGGPGELF
TRBJ1-5 TRBV18 ASSPFRGQGGNQPQH
TRBJ2-7 TRBV7-6 ASSSRTGSYEQY
TRBJ1-1 TRBV10-3 ATRRGLNTEAF
TRBJ1-2 TRBV5-5 ASSSGDRVYGYT
TRBJ1-1 TRBV19 ASSGVGGVTEAF
TRBJ1-6 TRBV29-1 SVSRDKNSPLH
TRBJ2-3 TRBV10-2 AGRGNTQY
TRBJ1-5 TRBV3-1 ASSQDRGQPQH
TRBJ1-2 TRBV12-3/TRBV12-4 ASSPGQMTGGYT
TRBJ2-3 TRBV2 AARWTSGVTDTQY
TRBJ1-5 TRBV7-3 ASSPQVNQPQH
TRBJ2-1 TRBV7-3 ASSPRAGANNEQF
TRBJ2-7 TRBV6-6 ASSLRDSSSYEQY
TRBJ2-1 TRBV20-1 SASMGTYNEQF
TRBJ2-3 TRBV9 ASSVDVADTQY
TRBJ1-5 TRBV7-9 ASSLAGVGQPQH
TRBJ1-2 TRBV5-5 ASSSSGAQTYGYT
TRBJ2-2 TRBV6-2/TRBV6-3 ASSPFAYGELF
TRBJ2-3 TRBV6-6 ASTSTSASTDTQY
TRBJ2-1 TRBV9 ASSFRGGRGSYNEQF
TRBJ2-3 TRBV20-1 SAQPGLAATDTQY
TRBJ1-5 TRBV6-6 ASSYSEIQPQH
TRBJ2-1 TRBV5-4 ASRPTGGNEQF
TRBJ1-6 TRBV2 ASSETPGQGYSPLH
TRBJ1-5 TRBV7-2 ASSQSTAIQPQH